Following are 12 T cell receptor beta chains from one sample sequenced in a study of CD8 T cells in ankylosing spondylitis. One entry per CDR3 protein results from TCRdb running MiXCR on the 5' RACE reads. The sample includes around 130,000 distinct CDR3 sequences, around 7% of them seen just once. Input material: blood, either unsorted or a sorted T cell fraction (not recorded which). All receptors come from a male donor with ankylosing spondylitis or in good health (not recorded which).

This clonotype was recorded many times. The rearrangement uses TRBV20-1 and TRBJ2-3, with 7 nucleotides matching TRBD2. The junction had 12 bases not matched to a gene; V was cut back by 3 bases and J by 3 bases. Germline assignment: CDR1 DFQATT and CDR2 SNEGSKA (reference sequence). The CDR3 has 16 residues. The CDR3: CSASPPGVGGTDTQYF. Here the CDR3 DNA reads TGCAGTGCTAGTCCCCCTGGGGTGGGGGGGACAGATACGCAGTATTTT.

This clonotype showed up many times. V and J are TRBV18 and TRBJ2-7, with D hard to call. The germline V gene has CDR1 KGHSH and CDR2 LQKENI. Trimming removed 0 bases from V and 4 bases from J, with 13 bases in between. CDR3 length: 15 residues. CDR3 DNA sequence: TGTGCCAGCTCACCACCCCTCAACTTGGCGTACGAGCAGTACTTC. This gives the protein CASSPPLNLAYEQYF.

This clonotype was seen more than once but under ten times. CDR3 in amino acids: CASSLRQQETQYF. The CDR3 bases are TGCGCCAGCAGCTTGAGACAGCAAGAGACCCAGTACTTC. The chain carries TRBV5-1 and TRBJ2-5; D is possibly TRBD1 (5 bases). Germline assignment: CDR1 SGHRS and CDR2 YFSETQ. V was trimmed by 1 base and J by 2 bases, leaving 6 bases between them. CDR3 length: 13 residues.

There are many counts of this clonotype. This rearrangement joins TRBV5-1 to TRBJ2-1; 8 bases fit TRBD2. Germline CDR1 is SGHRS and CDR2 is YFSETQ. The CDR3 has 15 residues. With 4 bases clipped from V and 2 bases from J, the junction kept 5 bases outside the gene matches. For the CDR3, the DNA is TGCGCCAGCAGCCCGGGACTAGTCGCCTACAATGAGCAGTTCTTC. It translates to CASSPGLVAYNEQFF.

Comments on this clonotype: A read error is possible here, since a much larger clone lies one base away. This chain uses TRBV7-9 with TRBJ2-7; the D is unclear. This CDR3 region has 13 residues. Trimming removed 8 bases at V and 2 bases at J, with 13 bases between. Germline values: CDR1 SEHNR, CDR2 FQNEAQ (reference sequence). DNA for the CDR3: TGTGCCAGCTCCCAAGCGAATACCTACGAGCAGTACTTC. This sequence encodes CASSQANTYEQYF.

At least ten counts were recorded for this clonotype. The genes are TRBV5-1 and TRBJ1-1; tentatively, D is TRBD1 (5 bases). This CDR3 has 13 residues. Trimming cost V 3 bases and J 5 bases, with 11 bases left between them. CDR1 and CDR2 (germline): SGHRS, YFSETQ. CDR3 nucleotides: TGCGCCAGCAGCTGGGGGACCGGGACTGAAGCTTTCTTT. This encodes CASSWGTGTEAFF.

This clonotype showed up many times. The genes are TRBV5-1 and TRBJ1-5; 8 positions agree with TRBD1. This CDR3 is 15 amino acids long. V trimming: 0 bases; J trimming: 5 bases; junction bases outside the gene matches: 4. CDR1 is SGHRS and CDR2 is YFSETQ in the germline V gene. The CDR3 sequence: CASSLGGTGYQPQHF. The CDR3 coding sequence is TGCGCCAGCAGCTTGGGGGGGACAGGCTATCAGCCCCAGCATTTT.

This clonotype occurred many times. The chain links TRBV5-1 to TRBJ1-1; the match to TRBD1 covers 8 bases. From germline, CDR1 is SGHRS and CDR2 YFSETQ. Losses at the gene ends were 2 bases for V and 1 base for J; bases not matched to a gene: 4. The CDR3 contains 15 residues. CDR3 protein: CASSLTGQANTEAFF. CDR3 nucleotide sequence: TGCGCCAGCAGCTTAACGGGACAGGCGAACACTGAAGCTTTCTTT.

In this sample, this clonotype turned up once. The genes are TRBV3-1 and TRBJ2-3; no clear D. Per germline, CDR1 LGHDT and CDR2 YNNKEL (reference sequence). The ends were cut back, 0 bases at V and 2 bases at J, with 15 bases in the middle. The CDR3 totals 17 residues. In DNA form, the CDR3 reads TGTGCCAGCAGCCAAGATCTTGCCAGGAGCTACACAGATACGCAGTATTTT. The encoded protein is CASSQDLARSYTDTQYF.

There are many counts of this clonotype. The CDR3: CASSPRNTGELFF. The CDR3 region has the DNA TGTGCCAGCAGCCCTCGAAACACCGGGGAGCTGTTTTTT. This sequence joins TRBV7-3 and TRBJ2-2; no clear D. V was shortened by 5 bases and J by 2 bases, with 6 bases between the two germline ends. Germline V gene sequence: CDR1 SGHTA, CDR2 FQGTGA. The CDR3 is made up of 13 amino acids.

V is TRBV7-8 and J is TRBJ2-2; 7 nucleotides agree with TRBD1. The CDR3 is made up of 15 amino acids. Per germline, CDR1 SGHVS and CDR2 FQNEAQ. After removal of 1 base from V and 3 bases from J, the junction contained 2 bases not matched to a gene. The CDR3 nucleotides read TGTGCCAGCAGCTTAGGGGACAGTTACACCGGGGAGCTGTTTTTT. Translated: CASSLGDSYTGELFF.

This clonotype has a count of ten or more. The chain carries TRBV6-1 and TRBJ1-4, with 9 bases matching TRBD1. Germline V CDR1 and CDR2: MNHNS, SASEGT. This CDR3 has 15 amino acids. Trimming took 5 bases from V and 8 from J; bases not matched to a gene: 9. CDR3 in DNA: TGTGCCAGCAGTAGGGGACAGGGTGGTGACGAAAAACTGTTTTTT. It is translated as CASSRGQGGDEKLFF.